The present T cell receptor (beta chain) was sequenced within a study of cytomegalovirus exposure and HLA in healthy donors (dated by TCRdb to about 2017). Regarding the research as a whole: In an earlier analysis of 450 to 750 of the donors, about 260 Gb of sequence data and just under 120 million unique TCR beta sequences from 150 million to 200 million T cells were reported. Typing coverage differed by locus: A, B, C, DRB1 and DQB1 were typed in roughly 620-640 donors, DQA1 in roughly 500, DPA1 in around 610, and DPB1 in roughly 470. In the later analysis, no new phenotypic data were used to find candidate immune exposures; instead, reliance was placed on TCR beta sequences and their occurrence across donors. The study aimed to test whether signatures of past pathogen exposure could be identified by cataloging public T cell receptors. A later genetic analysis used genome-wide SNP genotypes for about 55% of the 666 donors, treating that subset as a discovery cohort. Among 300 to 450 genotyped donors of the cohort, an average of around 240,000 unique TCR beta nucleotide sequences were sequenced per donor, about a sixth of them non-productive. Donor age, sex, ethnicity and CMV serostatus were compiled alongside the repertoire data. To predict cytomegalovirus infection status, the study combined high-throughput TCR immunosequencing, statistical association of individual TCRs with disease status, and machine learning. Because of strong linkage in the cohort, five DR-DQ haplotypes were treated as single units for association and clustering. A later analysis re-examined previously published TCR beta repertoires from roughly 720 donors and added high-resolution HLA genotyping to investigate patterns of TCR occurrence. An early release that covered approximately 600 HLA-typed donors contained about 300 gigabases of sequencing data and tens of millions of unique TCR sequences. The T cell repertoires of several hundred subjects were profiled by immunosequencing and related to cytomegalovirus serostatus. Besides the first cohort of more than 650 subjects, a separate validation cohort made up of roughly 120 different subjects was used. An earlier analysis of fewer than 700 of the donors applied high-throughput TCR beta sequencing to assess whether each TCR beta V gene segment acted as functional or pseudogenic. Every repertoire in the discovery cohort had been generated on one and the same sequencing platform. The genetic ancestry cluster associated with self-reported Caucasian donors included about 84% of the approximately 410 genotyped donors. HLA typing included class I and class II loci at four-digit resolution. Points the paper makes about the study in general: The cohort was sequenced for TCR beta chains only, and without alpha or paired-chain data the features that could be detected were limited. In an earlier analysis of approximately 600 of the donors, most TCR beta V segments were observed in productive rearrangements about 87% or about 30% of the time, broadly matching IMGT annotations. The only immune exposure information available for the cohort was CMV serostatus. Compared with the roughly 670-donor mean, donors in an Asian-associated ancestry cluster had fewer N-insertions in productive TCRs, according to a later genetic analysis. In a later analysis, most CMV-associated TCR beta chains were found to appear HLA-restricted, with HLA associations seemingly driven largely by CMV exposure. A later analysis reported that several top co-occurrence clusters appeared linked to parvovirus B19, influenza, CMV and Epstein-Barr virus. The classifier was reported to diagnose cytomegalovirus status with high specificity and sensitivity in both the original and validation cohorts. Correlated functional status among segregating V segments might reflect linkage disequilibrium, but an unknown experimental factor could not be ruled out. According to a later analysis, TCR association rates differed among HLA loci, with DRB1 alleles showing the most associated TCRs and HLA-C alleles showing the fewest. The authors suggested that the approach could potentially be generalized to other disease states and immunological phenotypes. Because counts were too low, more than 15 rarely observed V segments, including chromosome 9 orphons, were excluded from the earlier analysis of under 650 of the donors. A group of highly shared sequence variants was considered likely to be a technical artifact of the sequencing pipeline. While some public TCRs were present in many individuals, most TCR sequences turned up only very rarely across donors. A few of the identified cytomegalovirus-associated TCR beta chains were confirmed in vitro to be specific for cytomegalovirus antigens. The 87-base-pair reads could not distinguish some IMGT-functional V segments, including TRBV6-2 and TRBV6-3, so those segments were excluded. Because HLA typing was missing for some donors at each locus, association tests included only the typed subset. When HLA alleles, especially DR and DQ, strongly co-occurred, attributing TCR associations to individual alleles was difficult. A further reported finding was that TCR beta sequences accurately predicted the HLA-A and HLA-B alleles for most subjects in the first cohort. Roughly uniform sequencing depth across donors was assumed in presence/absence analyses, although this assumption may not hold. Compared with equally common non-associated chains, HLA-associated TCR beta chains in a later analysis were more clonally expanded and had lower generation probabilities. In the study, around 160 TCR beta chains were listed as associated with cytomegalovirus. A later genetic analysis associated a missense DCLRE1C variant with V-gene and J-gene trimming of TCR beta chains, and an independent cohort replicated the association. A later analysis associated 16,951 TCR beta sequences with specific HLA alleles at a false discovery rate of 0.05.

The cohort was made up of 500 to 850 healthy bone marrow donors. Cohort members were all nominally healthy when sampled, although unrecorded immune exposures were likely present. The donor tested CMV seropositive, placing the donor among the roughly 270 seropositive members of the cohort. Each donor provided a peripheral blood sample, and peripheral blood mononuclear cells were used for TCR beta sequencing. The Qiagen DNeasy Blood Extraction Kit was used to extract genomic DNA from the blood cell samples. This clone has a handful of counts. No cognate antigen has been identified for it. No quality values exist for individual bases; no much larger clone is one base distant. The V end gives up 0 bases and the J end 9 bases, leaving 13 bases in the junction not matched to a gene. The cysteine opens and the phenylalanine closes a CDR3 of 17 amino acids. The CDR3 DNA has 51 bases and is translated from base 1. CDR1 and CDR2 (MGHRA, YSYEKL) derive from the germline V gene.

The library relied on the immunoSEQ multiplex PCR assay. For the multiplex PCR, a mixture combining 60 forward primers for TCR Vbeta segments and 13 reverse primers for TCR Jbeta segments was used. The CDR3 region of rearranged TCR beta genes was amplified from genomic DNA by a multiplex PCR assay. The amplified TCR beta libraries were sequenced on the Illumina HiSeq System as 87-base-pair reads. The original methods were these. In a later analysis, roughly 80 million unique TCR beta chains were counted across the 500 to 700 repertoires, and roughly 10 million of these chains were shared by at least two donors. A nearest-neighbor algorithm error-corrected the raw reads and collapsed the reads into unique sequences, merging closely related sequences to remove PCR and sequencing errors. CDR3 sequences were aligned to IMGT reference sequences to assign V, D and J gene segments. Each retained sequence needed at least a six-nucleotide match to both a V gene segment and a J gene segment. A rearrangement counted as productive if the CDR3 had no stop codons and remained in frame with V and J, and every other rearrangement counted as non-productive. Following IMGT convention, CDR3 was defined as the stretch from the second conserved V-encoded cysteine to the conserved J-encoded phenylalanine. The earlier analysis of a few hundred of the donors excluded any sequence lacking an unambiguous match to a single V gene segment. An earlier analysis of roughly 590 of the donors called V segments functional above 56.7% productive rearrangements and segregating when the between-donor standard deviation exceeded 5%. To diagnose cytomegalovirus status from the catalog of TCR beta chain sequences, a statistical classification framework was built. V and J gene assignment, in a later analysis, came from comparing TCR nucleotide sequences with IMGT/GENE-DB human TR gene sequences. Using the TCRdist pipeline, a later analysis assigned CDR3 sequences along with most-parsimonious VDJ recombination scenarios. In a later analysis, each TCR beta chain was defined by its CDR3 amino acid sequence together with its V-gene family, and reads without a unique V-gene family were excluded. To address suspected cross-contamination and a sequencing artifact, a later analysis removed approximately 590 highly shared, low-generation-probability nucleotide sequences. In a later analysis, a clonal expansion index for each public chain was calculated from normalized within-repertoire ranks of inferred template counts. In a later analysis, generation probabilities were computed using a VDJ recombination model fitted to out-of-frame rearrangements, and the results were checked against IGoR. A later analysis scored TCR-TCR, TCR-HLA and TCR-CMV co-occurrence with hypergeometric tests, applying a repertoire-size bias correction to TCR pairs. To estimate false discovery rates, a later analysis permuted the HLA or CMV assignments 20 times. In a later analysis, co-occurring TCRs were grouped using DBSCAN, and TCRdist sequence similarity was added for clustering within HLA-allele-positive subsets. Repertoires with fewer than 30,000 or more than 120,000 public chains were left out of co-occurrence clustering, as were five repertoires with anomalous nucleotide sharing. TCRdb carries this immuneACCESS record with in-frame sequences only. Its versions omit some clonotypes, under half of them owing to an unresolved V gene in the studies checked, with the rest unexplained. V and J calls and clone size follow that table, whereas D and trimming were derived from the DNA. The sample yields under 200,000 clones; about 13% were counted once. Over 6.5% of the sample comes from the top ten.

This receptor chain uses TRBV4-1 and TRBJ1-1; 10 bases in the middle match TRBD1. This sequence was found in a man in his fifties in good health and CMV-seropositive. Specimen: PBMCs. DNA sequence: TGCGCCAGCAGCCAAGATCGACAGGGGGCGCAAGGACAACAAGCTTTCTTT. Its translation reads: CASSQDRQGAQGQQAFF.